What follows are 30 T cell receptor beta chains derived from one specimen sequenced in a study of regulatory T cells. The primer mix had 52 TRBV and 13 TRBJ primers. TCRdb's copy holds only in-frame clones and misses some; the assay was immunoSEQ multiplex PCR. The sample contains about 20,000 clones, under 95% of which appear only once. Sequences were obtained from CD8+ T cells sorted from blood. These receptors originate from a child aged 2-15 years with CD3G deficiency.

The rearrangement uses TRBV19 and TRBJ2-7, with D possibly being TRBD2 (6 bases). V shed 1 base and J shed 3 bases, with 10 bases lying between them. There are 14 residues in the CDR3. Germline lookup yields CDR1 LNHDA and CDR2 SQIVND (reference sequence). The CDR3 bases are TGTGCCAGTAGTATAGGGGGCGGGAACTACGAGCAGTACTTC. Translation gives CASSIGGGNYEQYF.

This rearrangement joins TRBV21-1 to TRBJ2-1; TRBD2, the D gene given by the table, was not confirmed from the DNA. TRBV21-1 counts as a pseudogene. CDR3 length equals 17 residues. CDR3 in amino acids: CASSSPGLAGAHNEQFF. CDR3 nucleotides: TGTGCCAGCAGCAGCCCGGGACTAGCGGGAGCCCACAATGAGCAGTTCTTC.

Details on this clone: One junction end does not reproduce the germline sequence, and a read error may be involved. This CDR3 reads CAWSGGSFEQYF. DNA of the CDR3: TGTGCCTGGAGTGGCGGATCCTTCGAGCAGTACTTC. The gene calls are TRBV30 and TRBJ2-7; D not resolved. The CDR3 contains 12 residues. Looked up from germline, CDR1 is GTSNPN and CDR2 is SVGIG (reference sequence).

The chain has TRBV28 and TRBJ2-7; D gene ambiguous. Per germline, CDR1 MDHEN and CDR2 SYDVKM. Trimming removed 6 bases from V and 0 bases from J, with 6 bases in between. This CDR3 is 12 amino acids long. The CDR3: CASSGYSYEQYF. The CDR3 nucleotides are TGTGCCAGCAGCGGCTACTCCTACGAGCAGTACTTC.

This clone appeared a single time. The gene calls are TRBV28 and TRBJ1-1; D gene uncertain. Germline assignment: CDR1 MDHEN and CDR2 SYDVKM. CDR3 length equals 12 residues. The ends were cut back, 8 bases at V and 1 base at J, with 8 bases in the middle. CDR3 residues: CASGHRNTEAFF. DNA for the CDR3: TGTGCCAGCGGTCATAGGAACACTGAAGCTTTCTTT.

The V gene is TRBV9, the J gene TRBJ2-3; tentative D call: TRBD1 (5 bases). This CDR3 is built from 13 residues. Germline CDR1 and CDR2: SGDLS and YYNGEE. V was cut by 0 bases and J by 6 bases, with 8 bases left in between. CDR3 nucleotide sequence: TGTGCCAGCAGCGTAGGTGGGGCCGATACGCAGTATTTT. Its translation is CASSVGGADTQYF. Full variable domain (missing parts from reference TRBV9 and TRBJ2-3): DSGVTQTPKHLITATGQRVTLRCSPRSGDLSVYWYQQSLDQGLQFLIQYYNGEERAKGNILERFSAQQFPDLHSELNLSSLELGDSALYFCASSVGGADTQYFGPGTRLTVL.

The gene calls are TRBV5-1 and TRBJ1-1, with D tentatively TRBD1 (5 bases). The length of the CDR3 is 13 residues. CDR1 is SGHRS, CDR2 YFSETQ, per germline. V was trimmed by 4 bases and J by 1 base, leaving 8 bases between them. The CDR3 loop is CASSHTGNTEAFF. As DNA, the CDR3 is TGCGCCAGCAGCCATACAGGGAACACTGAAGCTTTCTTT.

The CDR3 bases are TGTGCCAGCAGTGAAGGAGGGGGGCAGCCCCAGCATTTT. Encoded protein: CASSEGGGQPQHF. The J gene is TRBJ1-5, the V gene TRBV6-1, with a possible D match to TRBD1 (6 bases). CDR1 and CDR2 (germline): MNHNS, SASEGT. The CDR3 consists of 13 residues. V shed 1 base and J shed 7 bases, with 8 bases lying between them.

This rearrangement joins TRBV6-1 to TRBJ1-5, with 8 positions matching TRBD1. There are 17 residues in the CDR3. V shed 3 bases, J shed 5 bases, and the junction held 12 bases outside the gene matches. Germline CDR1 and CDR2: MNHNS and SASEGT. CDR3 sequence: CASSDHLRTGRHQPQHF. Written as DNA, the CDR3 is TGTGCCAGCAGTGATCACCTTCGGACAGGGAGACATCAGCCCCAGCATTTT.

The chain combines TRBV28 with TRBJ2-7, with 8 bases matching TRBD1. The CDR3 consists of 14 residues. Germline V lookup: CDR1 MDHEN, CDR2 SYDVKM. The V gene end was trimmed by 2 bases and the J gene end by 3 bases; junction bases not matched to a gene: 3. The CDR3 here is CASSLGQGFYEQYF. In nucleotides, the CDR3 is TGTGCCAGCAGTTTAGGACAGGGCTTCTACGAGCAGTACTTC.

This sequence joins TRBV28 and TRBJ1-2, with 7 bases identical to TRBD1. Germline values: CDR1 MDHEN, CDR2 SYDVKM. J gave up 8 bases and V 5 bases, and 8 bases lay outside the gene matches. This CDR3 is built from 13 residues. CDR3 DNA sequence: TGTGCCAGCAGTACCACGACAGGGAACGGCTACACCTTC. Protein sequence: CASSTTTGNGYTF.

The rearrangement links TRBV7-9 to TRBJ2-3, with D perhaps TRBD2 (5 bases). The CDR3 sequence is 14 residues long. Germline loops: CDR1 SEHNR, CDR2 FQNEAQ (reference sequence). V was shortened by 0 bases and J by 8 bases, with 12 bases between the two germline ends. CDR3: CASSLAGEESTQYF. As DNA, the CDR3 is TGTGCCAGCAGCTTAGCGGGAGAGGAGTCTACGCAGTATTTT.

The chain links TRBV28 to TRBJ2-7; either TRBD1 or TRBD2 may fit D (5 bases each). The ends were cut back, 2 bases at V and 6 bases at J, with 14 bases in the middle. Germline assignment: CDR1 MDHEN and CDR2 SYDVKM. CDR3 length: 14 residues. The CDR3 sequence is CASSLRDLEGEQYF. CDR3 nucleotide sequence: TGTGCCAGCAGTTTAAGGGACCTCGAAGGCGAGCAGTACTTC.

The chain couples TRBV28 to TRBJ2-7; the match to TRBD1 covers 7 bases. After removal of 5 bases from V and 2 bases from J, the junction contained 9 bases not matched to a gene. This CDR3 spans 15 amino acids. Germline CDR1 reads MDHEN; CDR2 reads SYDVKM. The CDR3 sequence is CASSITGQLAYEQYF. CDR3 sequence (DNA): TGTGCCAGCAGTATCACGGGACAGCTCGCCTACGAGCAGTACTTC.

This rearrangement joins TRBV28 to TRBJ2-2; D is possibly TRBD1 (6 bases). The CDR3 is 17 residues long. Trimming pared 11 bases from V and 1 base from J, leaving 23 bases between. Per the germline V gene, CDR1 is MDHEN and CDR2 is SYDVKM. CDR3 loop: CACGWDNDLRNTGELFF. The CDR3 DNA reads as TGTGCCTGCGGGTGGGACAATGATCTGCGGAACACCGGGGAGCTGTTTTTT.

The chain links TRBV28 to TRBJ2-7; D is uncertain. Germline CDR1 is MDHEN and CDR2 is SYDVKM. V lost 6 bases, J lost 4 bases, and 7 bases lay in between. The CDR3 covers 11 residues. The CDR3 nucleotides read TGTGCCAGCAGCAATAGATACGAGCAGTACTTC. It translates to CASSNRYEQYF. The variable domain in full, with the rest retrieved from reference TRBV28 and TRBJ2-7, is DVKVTQSSRYLVKRTGEKVFLECVQDMDHENMFWYRQDPGLGLRLIYFSYDVKMKEKGDIPEGYSVSREKKERFSLILESASTNQTSMYLCASSNRYEQYFGPGTRLTVT.

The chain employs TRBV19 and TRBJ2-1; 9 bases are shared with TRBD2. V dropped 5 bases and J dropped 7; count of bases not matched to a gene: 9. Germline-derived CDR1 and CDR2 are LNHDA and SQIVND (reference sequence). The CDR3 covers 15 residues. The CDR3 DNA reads TGTGCCAGTAGTCATAGCGGGAGCCCACAGAATGAGCAGTTCTTC. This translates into CASSHSGSPQNEQFF.

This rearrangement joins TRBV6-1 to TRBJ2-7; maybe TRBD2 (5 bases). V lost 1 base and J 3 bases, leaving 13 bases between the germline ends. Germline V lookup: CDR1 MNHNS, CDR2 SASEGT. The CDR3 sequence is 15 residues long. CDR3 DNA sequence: TGTGCCAGCAGTGAAGGAGGACTGCTAAACTACGAGCAGTACTTC. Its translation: CASSEGGLLNYEQYF.

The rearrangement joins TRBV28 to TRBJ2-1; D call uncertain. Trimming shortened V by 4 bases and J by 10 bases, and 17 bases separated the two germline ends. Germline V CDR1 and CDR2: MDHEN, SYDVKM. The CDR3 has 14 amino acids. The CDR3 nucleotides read TGTGCCAGCAGTTCCGGTGAACTCAGTAAGGAGCAGTTCTTC. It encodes CASSSGELSKEQFF.

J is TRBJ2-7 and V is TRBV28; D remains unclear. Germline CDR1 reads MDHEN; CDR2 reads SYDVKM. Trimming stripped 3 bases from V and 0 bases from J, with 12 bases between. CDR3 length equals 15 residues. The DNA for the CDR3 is TGTGCCAGCAGTTTCGGCGACATCAGCTCCTACGAGCAGTACTTC. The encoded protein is CASSFGDISSYEQYF.

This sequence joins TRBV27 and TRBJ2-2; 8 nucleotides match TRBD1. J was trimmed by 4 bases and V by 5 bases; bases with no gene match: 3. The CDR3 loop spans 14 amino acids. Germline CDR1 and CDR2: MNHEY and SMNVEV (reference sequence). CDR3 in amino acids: CASSPGTGTGELFF. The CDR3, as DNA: TGTGCCAGCAGTCCCGGGACAGGCACCGGGGAGCTGTTTTTT.

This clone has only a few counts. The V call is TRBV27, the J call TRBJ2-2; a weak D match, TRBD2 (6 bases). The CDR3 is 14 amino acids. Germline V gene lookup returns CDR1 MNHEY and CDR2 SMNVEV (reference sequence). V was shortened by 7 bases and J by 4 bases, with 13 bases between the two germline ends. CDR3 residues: CASKAGTGTGELFF. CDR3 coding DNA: TGTGCCAGCAAGGCGGGAACAGGCACCGGGGAGCTGTTTTTT.

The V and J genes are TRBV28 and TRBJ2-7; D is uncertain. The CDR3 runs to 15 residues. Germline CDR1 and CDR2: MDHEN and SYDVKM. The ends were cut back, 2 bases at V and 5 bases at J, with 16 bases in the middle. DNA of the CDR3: TGTGCCAGCAGTTTAGGGCCATTCCTATCCCACGAGCAGTACTTC. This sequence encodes CASSLGPFLSHEQYF.

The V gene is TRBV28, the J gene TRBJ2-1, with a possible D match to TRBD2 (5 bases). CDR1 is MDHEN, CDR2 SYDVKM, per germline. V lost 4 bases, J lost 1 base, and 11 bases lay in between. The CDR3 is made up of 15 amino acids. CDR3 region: CASSWIRGSYNEQFF. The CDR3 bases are TGTGCCAGCAGTTGGATCCGAGGGTCCTACAATGAGCAGTTCTTC.

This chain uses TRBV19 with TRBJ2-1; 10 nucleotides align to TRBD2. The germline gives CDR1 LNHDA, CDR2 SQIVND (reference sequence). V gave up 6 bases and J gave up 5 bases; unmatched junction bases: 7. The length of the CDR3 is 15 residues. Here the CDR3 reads CASRSLAGVNNEQFF. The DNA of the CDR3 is TGTGCCAGTAGGTCTCTAGCGGGGGTTAACAATGAGCAGTTCTTC.

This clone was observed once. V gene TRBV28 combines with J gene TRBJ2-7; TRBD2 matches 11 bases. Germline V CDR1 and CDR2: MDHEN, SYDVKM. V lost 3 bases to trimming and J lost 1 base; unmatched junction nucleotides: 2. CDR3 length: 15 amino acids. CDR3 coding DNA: TGTGCCAGCAGTTTTGGGACTAGCGGTTCCTACGAGCAGTACTTC. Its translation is CASSFGTSGSYEQYF.

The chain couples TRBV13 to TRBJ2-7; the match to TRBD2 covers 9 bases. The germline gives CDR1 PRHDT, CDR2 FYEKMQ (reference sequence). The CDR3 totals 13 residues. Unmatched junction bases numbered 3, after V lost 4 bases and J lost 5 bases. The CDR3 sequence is CASSSGLAHEQYF. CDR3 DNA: TGTGCCAGCAGCTCGGGACTAGCTCACGAGCAGTACTTC.

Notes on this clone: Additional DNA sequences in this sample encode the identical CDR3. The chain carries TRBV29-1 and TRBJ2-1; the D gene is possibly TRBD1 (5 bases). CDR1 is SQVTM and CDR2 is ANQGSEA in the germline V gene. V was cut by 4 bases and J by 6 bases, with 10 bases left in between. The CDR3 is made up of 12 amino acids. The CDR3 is CSVVPGPNEQFF. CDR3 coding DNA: TGCAGCGTTGTGCCAGGGCCCAATGAGCAGTTCTTC.

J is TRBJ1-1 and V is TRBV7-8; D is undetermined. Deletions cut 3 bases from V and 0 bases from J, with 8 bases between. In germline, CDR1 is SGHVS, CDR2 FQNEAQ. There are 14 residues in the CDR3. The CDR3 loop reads CASSFGGVNTEAFF. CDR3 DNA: TGTGCCAGCAGCTTCGGTGGGGTGAACACTGAAGCTTTCTTT.

CDR3 in amino acids: CASSYSTRDRDYEQYF. The CDR3 DNA is TGTGCCAGCAGTTATTCTACCCGGGACAGGGACTACGAGCAGTACTTC. This sequence joins TRBV28 and TRBJ2-7; TRBD1 matches at 9 bases. After removal of 4 bases from V and 3 bases from J, the junction contained 10 bases not matched to a gene. The CDR3 covers 16 residues. CDR1 MDHEN and CDR2 SYDVKM come from the germline V gene.